Below, 2 T cell receptor beta chains from the same sample are listed, as sequenced in a study of tumor-infiltrating lymphocytes in primary liver carcinoma. Constant-region priming of around 500 ng total RNA yielded TCR beta cDNA. Sequencing libraries for TCR beta derived from three nested multiplex PCR rounds that used slightly modified ARM-PCR. The first two PCR rounds used TRBV1-TRBV30 forward primers with a C-beta reverse primer, around 10 cycles each. TCRdb reprocessed the multiplex PCR reads with MiXCR, giving one entry per CDR3 protein. The data contain around 88,000 distinct CDR3 sequences, about 70% of them singletons. Both RNA and DNA were isolated together from approximately 20-30 mg of bulk tissue that had not been sorted. The sequencing input was tumor-adjacent normal liver tissue. Receptor source: a man aged 40-49 years with primary liver carcinoma and hepatitis B virus infection.

The J gene is TRBJ2-7, the V gene TRBV7-9; no clear D. Germline lookup yields CDR1 SEHNR and CDR2 FQNEAQ (reference sequence). The V and J ends lost 5 bases and 2 bases respectively, with 10 bases between them. This CDR3 has 13 residues. This chain's CDR3 is CASSPGDTYEQYF. The CDR3 nucleotides read TGTGCCAGCAGCCCTGGTGATACCTACGAGCAGTACTTC.

With regard to this clonotype: The CDR3 does not end in the conserved phenylalanine or tryptophan, so this is likely a read error. The limits of the CDR3 on the DNA are not certain, so only TCRdb's listed CDR3 is given. The chain links TRBV11-3 to TRBJ2-1; whether TRBD1, the table's D call, matches the DNA was not checked. Germline CDR1 SGHNT, CDR2 YENEEA. The CDR3 length is 14 residues, termini included. The CDR3 protein is CASSLVGQGNEQLY.